This T cell receptor beta chain is drawn from a study of blood T cell repertoires in COVID-19. Turning to the study itself: Samples representing acute and convalescent COVID-19 were sourced from the United States, Italy and Spain. T cells, B-cell-depleted T cells, or PBMCs provided the cDNA or gDNA that served as material.

The J segment lost 10 bases and the V segment lost 4 bases, leaving 5 bases of the junction unmatched. The CDR3 runs to 14 residues. Germline V gene lookup returns CDR1 KGHSH and CDR2 LQKENI. This clone occurred once. Authors' data handling: It was from reference gene primer amplification that nucleated cell counts were estimated. Sequencing used immunoSEQ multiplex PCR; TCRdb keeps in-frame clones, though not all of them. That table furnishes V, J and clone size, whereas the DNA furnished D and trimming. The data contain some 15,000 clones, around 91% of them seen just once; the ten biggest clones take up around 4%.

The chain joins TRBV18 to TRBJ1-6, with 9 bases fitting TRBD1. Sequenced material: peripheral blood. This clonotype was obtained from a man in his sixties with active COVID-19. CDR3 amino acids: CASSRDREKSPLHF. DNA of the CDR3: TGTGCCAGCTCACGGGACAGGGAGAAGTCACCCCTCCACTTT.